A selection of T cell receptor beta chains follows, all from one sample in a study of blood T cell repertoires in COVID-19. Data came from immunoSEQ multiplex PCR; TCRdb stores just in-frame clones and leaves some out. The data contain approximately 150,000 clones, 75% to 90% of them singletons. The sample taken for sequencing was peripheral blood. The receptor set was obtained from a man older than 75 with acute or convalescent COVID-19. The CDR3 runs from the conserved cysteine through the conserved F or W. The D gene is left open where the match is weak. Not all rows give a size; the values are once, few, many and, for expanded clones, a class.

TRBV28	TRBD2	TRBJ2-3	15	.	CASSLTGGLTDTQYF	TGTGCCAGCAGCCTCACGGGGGGACTCACAGATACGCAGTATTTT
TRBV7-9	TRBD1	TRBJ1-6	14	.	CASSLQGADSPLHF	TGTGCCAGCAGCTTACAGGGGGCAGATTCACCCCTCCACTTT
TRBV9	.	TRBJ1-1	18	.	CASSVDPGRGGGSTEAFF	TGTGCCAGCAGCGTTGATCCGGGACGCGGCGGAGGGAGTACTGAAGCTTTCTTT
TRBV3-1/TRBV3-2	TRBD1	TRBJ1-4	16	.	CASSPQGGTGGEKLFF	TGTGCCAGCAGCCCGCAAGGGGGGACAGGTGGCGAAAAACTGTTTTTT
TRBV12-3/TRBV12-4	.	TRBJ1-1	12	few	CASSIRDTEAFF	TGTGCCAGCAGTATTCGGGACACTGAAGCTTTCTTT
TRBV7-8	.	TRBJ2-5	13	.	CASSLELRETQYF	TGTGCCAGCAGCTTAGAACTCCGGGAGACCCAGTACTTC
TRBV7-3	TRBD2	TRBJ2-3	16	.	CASSLNAGVGTDTQYF	TGTGCCAGCAGCTTAAATGCGGGAGTGGGCACAGATACGCAGTATTTT
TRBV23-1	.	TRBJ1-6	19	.	CASSQAGEVASSYNSPLHF	TGCGCCAGCAGTCAGGCGGGCGAAGTTGCGAGCTCCTATAATTCACCCCTCCACTTT
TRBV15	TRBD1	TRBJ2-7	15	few	CATSRGRDRVGEQYF	TGTGCCACCAGCAGAGGCCGGGACAGGGTCGGCGAGCAGTACTTC
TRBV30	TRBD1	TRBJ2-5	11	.	CASTGLETQYF	TGTGCCTCGACAGGGTTGGAGACCCAGTACTTC
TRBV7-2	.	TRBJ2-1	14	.	CASSPPVAGNEQFF	TGTGCCAGCAGCCCGCCCGTGGCGGGTAATGAGCAGTTCTTC
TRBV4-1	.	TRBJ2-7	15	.	CASSQAAGGAYEQYF	TGCGCCAGCAGCCAAGCAGCCGGGGGAGCCTACGAGCAGTACTTC
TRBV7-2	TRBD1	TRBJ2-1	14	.	CASSPGQGIHEQFF	TGTGCCAGCAGCCCGGGACAGGGTATCCATGAGCAGTTCTTC
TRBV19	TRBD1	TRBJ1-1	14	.	CASTHDRVNTEAFF	TGTGCCAGTACCCACGACAGGGTGAACACTGAAGCTTTCTTT
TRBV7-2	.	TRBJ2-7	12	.	CASSFGVGEQYF	TGTGCCAGCAGCTTCGGGGTGGGAGAGCAGTACTTC
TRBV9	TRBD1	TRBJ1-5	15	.	CASSRDRESNQPQHF	TGTGCCAGCAGCAGGGACAGGGAGAGCAATCAGCCCCAGCATTTT
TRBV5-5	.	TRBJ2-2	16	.	CASSFYDSRNTGELFF	TGTGCCAGCAGCTTTTACGACAGCCGGAACACCGGGGAGCTGTTTTTT
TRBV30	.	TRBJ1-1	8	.	CAGQKAFF	TGTGCGGGACAAAAAGCTTTCTTT
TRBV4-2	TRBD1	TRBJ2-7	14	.	CASSQAGQSYEQYF	TGTGCCAGCAGCCAAGCGGGACAGTCCTACGAGCAGTACTTC
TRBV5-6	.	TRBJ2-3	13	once	CASSLAGTDTQYF	TGTGCCAGCAGCTTGGCCGGTACAGATACGCAGTATTTT
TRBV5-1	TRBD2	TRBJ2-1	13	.	CASSPGGFNEQFF	TGCGCCAGCTCCCCGGGAGGGTTCAATGAGCAGTTCTTC
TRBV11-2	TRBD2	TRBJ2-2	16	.	CASSLAASGNTGELFF	TGTGCCAGCAGCTTAGCCGCTAGCGGGAACACCGGGGAGCTGTTTTTT
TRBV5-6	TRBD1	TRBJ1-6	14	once	CASSPRTGGSPLHF	TGTGCCAGCAGCCCAAGGACAGGGGGTTCACCCCTCCACTTT
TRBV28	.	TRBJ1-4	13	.	CASRGAPDEKLFF	TGTGCCAGCCGCGGGGCCCCCGATGAAAAACTGTTTTTT
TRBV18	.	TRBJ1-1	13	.	CATTVVPNTEAFF	TGTGCCACTACGGTAGTGCCGAACACTGAAGCTTTCTTT
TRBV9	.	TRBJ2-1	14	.	CASSPWQSYNEQFF	TGTGCCAGCAGCCCTTGGCAGTCCTACAATGAGCAGTTCTTC
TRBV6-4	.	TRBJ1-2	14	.	CASTNDRTYYGYTF	TGTGCCAGCACCAATGACAGGACCTACTATGGCTACACCTTC
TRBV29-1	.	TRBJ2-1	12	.	CSVERSGNEQFF	TGCAGCGTTGAAAGGTCAGGGAATGAGCAGTTCTTC
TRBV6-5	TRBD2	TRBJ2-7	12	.	CASTGGLYEQYF	TGTGCCAGCACGGGAGGGCTTTACGAGCAGTACTTC
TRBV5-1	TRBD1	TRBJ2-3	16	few	CASSFDRGRITDTQYF	TGCGCCAGCAGCTTCGACAGGGGACGAATCACAGATACGCAGTATTTT
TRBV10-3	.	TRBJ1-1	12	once	CAISDIGLRAFF	TGTGCCATCAGTGATATTGGGCTGCGAGCTTTCTTT
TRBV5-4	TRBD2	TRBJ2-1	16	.	CASSSQTSGGFGEQFF	TGTGCCAGCAGCTCACAAACTAGCGGGGGGTTTGGTGAGCAGTTCTTC
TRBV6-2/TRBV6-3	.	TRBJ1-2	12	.	CASSTGLYGYTF	TGTGCCAGCAGTACAGGGCTCTATGGCTACACCTTC
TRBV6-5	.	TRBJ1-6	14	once	CASSSGIYNSPLHF	TGTGCCAGCAGTTCAGGGATCTATAATTCACCCCTCCACTTT
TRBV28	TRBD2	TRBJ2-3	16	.	CASSSWEGTSTDTQYF	TGTGCCAGCAGTTCCTGGGAGGGAACGAGTACAGATACGCAGTATTTT
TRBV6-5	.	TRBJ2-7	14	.	CASSRPGSSYEQYF	TGTGCCAGCAGTAGACCGGGGAGCTCCTACGAGCAGTACTTC